Shown below are 22 T cell receptor beta chains from a single sample sequenced in a study of blood T cell repertoires in COVID-19. Data came from immunoSEQ multiplex PCR; TCRdb stores just in-frame clones and leaves some out. The sample lists around 190,000 clones, about 88% occurring once. Sequenced sample: peripheral blood. These receptors all stem from a man aged 50-59 years with COVID-19, enrolled during active disease.

The rearrangement uses TRBV6-1 and TRBJ2-7; a weak D match, TRBD1 (5 bases). Trimming cost V 3 bases and J 0 bases, with 9 bases left between them. The CDR3 totals 14 residues. Per germline, CDR1 MNHNS and CDR2 SASEGT. The CDR3: CASSDMTVSYEQYF. CDR3 nucleotides: TGTGCCAGCAGTGATATGACAGTCTCCTACGAGCAGTACTTC.

J is TRBJ1-5 and V is TRBV10-2, with D possibly TRBD1 on 6 matching bases. The CDR3 has 14 amino acids. From germline, CDR1 is WSHSY and CDR2 SAAADI. V lost 6 bases and J lost 2, with 11 bases in between. The CDR3 nucleotides read TGCGCCAGCAGAAAACAGGGAGGCAATCAGCCCCAGCATTTT. As protein: CASRKQGGNQPQHF.

The gene calls are TRBV3-1 (or the pseudogene TRBV3-2) and TRBJ2-7, with 9 bases identical to TRBD1. The CDR3 is 15 residues long. Germline V gene sequence: CDR1 LGHDT, CDR2 YNNKEL (reference sequence). With V trimmed by 0 bases and J by 7 bases, 7 bases remained unmatched. The CDR3 loop reads CASSQDGQGLREQYF. CDR3 coding DNA: TGTGCCAGCAGCCAAGACGGACAGGGGTTGCGGGAGCAGTACTTC.

This clone turned up a few times. The chain uses TRBV5-1 and TRBJ1-2; D gene ambiguous. V shed 4 bases and J shed 4 bases, with 17 bases lying between them. The CDR3 contains 15 residues. Germline V CDR1 and CDR2: SGHRS, YFSETQ. CDR3 coding DNA: TGCGCCAGCAGCGACGACGTGAGGCAGTCCTATGGCTACACCTTC. Its protein is CASSDDVRQSYGYTF.

J is TRBJ1-1 and V is TRBV5-1; D may be TRBD1 (6 bases). The V end was cut by 1 base, the J end by 0 bases, with 13 bases between. Germline CDR1 SGHRS, CDR2 YFSETQ. CDR3 length: 16 residues. CDR3 nucleotides: TGCGCCAGCAGCTTGCTCGTGGGACAAATGAACACTGAAGCTTTCTTT. Translation gives CASSLLVGQMNTEAFF. Filled out from reference TRBV5-1 and TRBJ1-1, the complete variable domain reads KAGVTQTPRYLIKTRGQQVTLSCSPISGHRSVSWYQQTPGQGLQFLFEYFSETQRNKGNFPGRFSGRQFSNSRSEMNVSTLELGDSALYLCASSLLVGQMNTEAFFGQGTRLTVV.

The genes are TRBV11-3 and TRBJ2-2; 7 nucleotides match TRBD1. V shed 3 bases and J 6 bases; nucleotides not matched to a gene: 4. This CDR3 is built from 14 residues. Germline V gives CDR1 SGHNT, CDR2 YENEEA. CDR3 coding DNA: TGTGCCAGCAGCTTCGGACAGGACGCCGGGGAGCTGTTTTTT. Residues: CASSFGQDAGELFF.

V is TRBV9 and J is TRBJ2-3; 10 bases map to TRBD2. The CDR3 totals 17 residues. The junction had 15 bases not matched to a gene; V was cut back by 4 bases and J by 7 bases. Germline V gene sequence: CDR1 SGDLS, CDR2 YYNGEE. This CDR3 reads CASSPRGGAGGPNTQYF. The CDR3 nucleotides are TGTGCCAGCAGCCCACGGGGAGGAGCGGGAGGGCCGAATACGCAGTATTTT. Drawing the rest from reference TRBV9 and TRBJ2-3, the complete variable domain is DSGVTQTPKHLITATGQRVTLRCSPRSGDLSVYWYQQSLDQGLQFLIQYYNGEERAKGNILERFSAQQFPDLHSELNLSSLELGDSALYFCASSPRGGAGGPNTQYFGPGTRLTVL.

CDR3 in DNA: TGCGCCAGCGGACTCGGACAGGCCCTAGACCGCGGCTCCTACAATGAGCAGTTCTTC. Translating gives CASGLGQALDRGSYNEQFF. The V call is TRBV5-1, the J call TRBJ2-1; 7 bases agree with TRBD1. The CDR3 sequence is 19 residues long. From germline, CDR1 is SGHRS and CDR2 YFSETQ. The J segment lost 0 bases and the V segment lost 7 bases, leaving 19 bases of the junction unmatched.

The chain couples TRBV6-5 to TRBJ1-6; TRBD1 matches 10 bases. This CDR3 region has 16 residues. Germline V gene data show CDR1 as MNHEY and CDR2 as SVGAGI. Germline trimming cut 2 bases from V and 13 bases from J; bases unmatched to any gene: 11. CDR3 loop: CASSYRDRGISRPLHF. CDR3 sequence (DNA): TGTGCCAGCAGTTACCGGGACAGGGGAATTTCGCGGCCCCTCCACTTT.

The chain links TRBV5-1 to TRBJ2-1; 12 bases map to TRBD2. V was pared by 1 base and J by 6 bases, with 2 bases of the junction left unmatched. Germline-derived CDR1 and CDR2 are SGHRS and YFSETQ. The CDR3 runs to 15 residues. The CDR3, as DNA: TGCGCCAGCAGCTTGAAACTAGCGGGAGGCAATGAGCAGTTCTTC. Its protein is CASSLKLAGGNEQFF.

Here the CDR3 reads CASSEGQLGDEQYF. The CDR3 coding sequence is TGCGCCAGCAGCGAGGGACAGCTTGGAGACGAGCAGTACTTC. The chain has TRBV10-2 and TRBJ2-7, with 7 bases aligning to TRBD1. The junction had 10 bases not matched to a gene; V was cut back by 6 bases and J by 5 bases. Per germline, CDR1 WSHSY and CDR2 SAAADI. The CDR3 has 14 amino acids.

The V call is TRBV29-1, the J call TRBJ1-2; perhaps TRBD1 as D (6 bases). The V gene lost 0 bases and the J gene lost 4 bases, with 18 bases spanning the gap. The CDR3 runs 16 residues. CDR1 SQVTM and CDR2 ANQGSEA come from the germline V gene. CDR3 DNA sequence: TGCAGCGTTGAAGATCAACAGGGCGTCGATTCCTATGGCTACACCTTC. It specifies CSVEDQQGVDSYGYTF.

This CDR3 is CASSYKWDSSYGYTF. The CDR3 nucleotides are TGTGCCAGCAGTTACAAATGGGACAGTTCCTATGGCTACACCTTC. The J gene is TRBJ1-2, the V gene TRBV6-5, with TRBD1 matching over 7 bases. Germline V gene data show CDR1 as MNHEY and CDR2 as SVGAGI. Trimming cost V 2 bases and J 4 bases; bases outside gene matches: 7. The CDR3 runs to 15 residues.

The rearrangement links TRBV7-9 to TRBJ2-7, with a tentative D call TRBD2 (5 bases). Trimming left V 5 bases short and J 3 bases short, with 17 bases between. Germline V gives CDR1 SEHNR, CDR2 FQNEAQ (reference sequence). The CDR3 consists of 15 residues. CDR3 in amino acids: CASSPDPPRDYEQYF. The CDR3 DNA reads TGTGCCAGCAGCCCTGACCCGCCCCGGGACTACGAGCAGTACTTC. Full variable domain (remainder filled in from reference TRBV7-9 and TRBJ2-7): DTGVSQNPRHKITKRGQNVTFRCDPISEHNRLYWYRQTLGQGPEFLTYFQNEAQLEKSRLLSDRFSAERPKGSFSTLEIQRTEQGDSAMYLCASSPDPPRDYEQYFGPGTRLTVT.

The chain combines TRBV9 with TRBJ1-4; weak D call: TRBD1 (6 bases). Trimming took 0 bases from V and 5 from J, leaving 11 bases between them. Germline CDR1 and CDR2: SGDLS and YYNGEE. CDR3 length: 15 amino acids. The CDR3 is CASSVDRQDNEKLFF. CDR3 nucleotides: TGTGCCAGCAGCGTAGATCGACAGGACAATGAAAAACTGTTTTTT.

This chain connects TRBV7-9 to TRBJ1-5; 7 positions agree with TRBD1. Germline values: CDR1 SEHNR, CDR2 FQNEAQ (reference sequence). J was trimmed by 1 base and V by 3 bases; bases with no gene match: 3. This CDR3 contains 15 residues. The CDR3 spells CASSFTGESNQPQHF. The CDR3 DNA is TGTGCCAGCAGCTTTACAGGGGAGAGCAATCAGCCCCAGCATTTT.

The chain employs TRBV4-3 and TRBJ2-3; tentative D call: TRBD2 (5 bases). V was clipped by 1 base and J by 5 bases, with 7 bases between them. The CDR3 consists of 13 residues. The germline V gene encodes CDR1 LGHNA and CDR2 YSLEER. CDR3 residues: CASSQAGIDTQYF. The CDR3 DNA follows: TGCGCCAGCAGCCAAGCGGGGATAGATACGCAGTATTTT.

The rearrangement uses TRBV6-5 and TRBJ2-7; tentative D call: TRBD1 (5 bases). V was cut by 6 bases and J by 2 bases, with 8 bases left in between. This CDR3 has 12 amino acids. The germline gives CDR1 MNHEY, CDR2 SVGAGI. The CDR3 coding sequence is TGTGCCAGCAGATCCAGGGCCTACGAGCAGTACTTC. It specifies CASRSRAYEQYF.

The genes are TRBV29-1 and TRBJ2-3; possibly TRBD1 for D (6 bases). Trimming removed 7 bases at V and 6 bases at J, with 14 bases between. Germline V gene sequence: CDR1 SQVTM, CDR2 ANQGSEA. The CDR3 extends over 12 amino acids. CDR3 region: CSATIDRDTQYF. For the CDR3, the DNA is TGCAGCGCCACGATAGACAGGGATACGCAGTATTTT.

The genes are TRBV6-6 and TRBJ1-6, with D perhaps TRBD1 (5 bases). Germline lookup yields CDR1 MNHNY and CDR2 SVGAGI (reference sequence). The CDR3 has 13 residues. V was cut by 5 bases and J by 7 bases, with 9 bases left in between. CDR3 in DNA: TGTGCCAGCAGTGCGCGACAGAATTCACCCCTCCACTTT. This codes for CASSARQNSPLHF.

This chain joins TRBV5-6 and TRBJ2-2; D possibly corresponds to TRBD2 (5 bases). Trimming removed 0 bases at V and 2 bases at J, with 5 bases between. Germline CDR1 is SGHDT and CDR2 is YYEEEE. CDR3 length: 14 residues. CDR3 region: CASSLAGNTGELFF. The CDR3 DNA is TGTGCCAGCAGCTTGGCGGGAAACACCGGGGAGCTGTTTTTT.

The V and J genes are TRBV5-6 and TRBJ2-3; D gene ambiguous. From germline, CDR1 is SGHDT and CDR2 YYEEEE. CDR3 length equals 16 residues. The V end lost 0 bases, the J end lost 0 bases, and 11 bases lay between the germline ends. The CDR3 loop reads CASSLVLTTSTDTQYF. CDR3 coding DNA: TGTGCCAGCAGCTTGGTCTTGACGACTAGCACAGATACGCAGTATTTT.